A single sample gave rise to the 24 T cell receptor beta chains below, sequenced in a study of cytomegalovirus exposure and HLA in healthy donors (dated by TCRdb to 2015 to 2018). Library construction relied on the immunoSEQ multiplex PCR assay. The multiplex PCR relied on a mix of 60 forward primers for TCR Vbeta segments and 13 reverse primers for TCR Jbeta segments. The source is immuneACCESS, and TCRdb retained only in-frame sequences with V and J called. Part of the clones is not carried over; for the studies checked, unresolved V genes explain less than half of this, and the remainder is unexplained. The sample contains around 140,000 clones, roughly four fifths of them found a single time. Of the sample, 5.5% to 8% is held by the ten largest clones. The sequenced sample consisted of PBMCs. The receptors derive from a male donor in good health and CMV-seronegative.

This clone was recorded a few times. The rearrangement joins TRBV4-3 to TRBJ2-2; TRBD2 matches at 7 bases. V lost 4 bases and J lost 4; bases outside the gene matches: 6. This CDR3 is built from 15 residues. The germline V gene encodes CDR1 LGHNA and CDR2 YSLEER. In DNA, the CDR3 is TGCGCCAGCAGCCCTGGACTAGGCGGCACCGGGGAGCTGTTTTTT. Translation: CASSPGLGGTGELFF.

The chain carries TRBV28 and TRBJ1-1, with a possible D match to TRBD1 (5 bases). CDR1 and CDR2 from the germline V gene are MDHEN and SYDVKM. Deletions cut 3 bases from V and 4 bases from J, with 9 bases between. The CDR3 runs to 13 residues. CDR3 protein: CASSFIGATEAFF. As DNA, the CDR3 is TGTGCCAGCAGTTTCATTGGGGCCACTGAAGCTTTCTTT.

The genes are TRBV7-2 and TRBJ2-1; the D is unclear. The CDR3 contains 11 residues. CDR1 and CDR2 (germline): SGHTA, FQGNSA. Deletions cut 7 bases from V and 13 bases from J, with 14 bases between. The CDR3 reads CASTLHRDQFF. The CDR3 coding sequence is TGTGCCAGCACCCTTCATAGAGATCAGTTCTTC. The full variable domain, rest sourced from reference TRBV7-2 and TRBJ2-1, is GAGVSQSPSNKVTEKGKDVELRCDPISGHTALYWYRQSLGQGLEFLIYFQGNSAPDKSGLPSDRFSAERTGGSVSTLTIQRTQQEDSAVYLCASTLHRDQFFGPGTRLTVL.

The chain uses TRBV16 and TRBJ2-5; maybe TRBD1 (6 bases). The germline V gene has CDR1 KGHSY and CDR2 FQNENV. V lost 0 bases to trimming and J lost 5 bases, with 10 bases between them. The CDR3 sequence is 14 residues long. CDR3 loop: CASSQSLRGETQYF. The CDR3 nucleotides read TGTGCCAGCAGCCAATCGTTGAGGGGGGAGACCCAGTACTTC.

This chain connects TRBV5-4 to TRBJ2-5; 11 bases are shared with TRBD2. Germline V gene data show CDR1 as SGHNT and CDR2 as YYREEE (reference sequence). Trimming took 4 bases from V and 4 from J; bases not matched to a gene: 9. This CDR3 is built from 16 residues. CDR3: CASSIDSGGGGETQYF. In DNA, the CDR3 is TGTGCCAGCAGCATCGATAGCGGGGGGGGAGGAGAGACCCAGTACTTC.

This clone was counted a few times. The genes are TRBV28 and TRBJ2-7, with 16 bases identical to TRBD2. V was clipped by 7 bases and J by 3 bases; unmatched bases: 6. Germline CDR1 MDHEN, CDR2 SYDVKM. The CDR3 covers 16 residues. Here the CDR3 reads CASNSGTSGGDYEQYF. The CDR3 DNA reads as TGTGCCAGCAATTCCGGGACTAGCGGGGGGGACTACGAGCAGTACTTC.

The chain has TRBV11-3 and TRBJ2-2; TRBD2 aligns across 13 bases. V lost 5 bases, J lost 2 bases, and 11 bases stayed unmatched. CDR3 length: 19 amino acids. CDR1 is SGHNT and CDR2 is YENEEA in the germline V gene. The chain's CDR3 is CASSPRPLAGGPNTGELFF. CDR3 bases: TGTGCCAGCAGCCCCCGACCACTAGCGGGAGGGCCCAACACCGGGGAGCTGTTTTTT.

The chain uses TRBV18 and TRBJ1-4; D unresolved. V was pared by 3 bases and J by 0 bases, with 11 bases between. This CDR3 has 16 residues. The germline V gene encodes CDR1 KGHSH and CDR2 LQKENI. The CDR3 sequence is CASSPRLDATNEKLFF. CDR3 DNA: TGTGCCAGCTCACCTCGGCTAGACGCAACTAATGAAAAACTGTTTTTT.

V is TRBV7-9 and J is TRBJ2-3; the match to TRBD2 covers 8 bases. The CDR3 contains 19 residues. The ends lost 4 bases at V and 5 bases at J; junction bases unmatched: 20. The germline CDR1 and CDR2 sequences are SEHNR and FQNEAQ (reference sequence). DNA for the CDR3: TGTGCCAGCAGCTCCATAAAGCGGGAGTCTCAAACGCTGGGAGATACGCAGTATTTT. Protein sequence: CASSSIKRESQTLGDTQYF.

The chain uses TRBV4-3 and TRBJ2-1; 10 bases map to TRBD2. Germline V lookup: CDR1 LGHNA, CDR2 YSLEER. The trim removed 4 bases at V and 6 bases at J, leaving 6 bases unmatched. The CDR3 loop spans 15 amino acids. CDR3 in DNA: TGCGCCAGCAGCCCCTGGGAGCGGGAGGGCAATGAGCAGTTCTTC. This translates into CASSPWEREGNEQFF.

In this sample, this clone turned up once. The V call is TRBV7-8, the J call TRBJ1-1; 8 bases match TRBD1. The V gene end was trimmed by 5 bases and the J gene end by 5 bases; junction bases not matched to a gene: 1. Germline CDR1 is SGHVS and CDR2 is FQNEAQ. There are 12 residues in the CDR3. CDR3 in amino acids: CASSRTGTEAFF. Here the CDR3 DNA reads TGTGCCAGCAGCCGGACAGGGACTGAAGCTTTCTTT.

This clone was detected only a few times. This chain links TRBV7-9 with TRBJ1-1; D is ambiguous. The CDR3 is 11 residues long. Trimming pared 5 bases from V and 3 bases from J, leaving 4 bases between. Germline V gives CDR1 SEHNR, CDR2 FQNEAQ (reference sequence). The CDR3 coding sequence is TGTGCCAGCAGCCGAGACACTGAAGCTTTCTTT. This sequence encodes CASSRDTEAFF.

CDR3 DNA sequence: TGTGCCAGTAGTATTAGCGGGGGACAGCTCCACGAGCAGTACTTC. Residues: CASSISGGQLHEQYF. The chain links TRBV19 to TRBJ2-7; 9 bases match TRBD2. The CDR3 consists of 15 residues. Trimming took 3 bases from V and 5 from J; bases not matched to a gene: 8. In germline, CDR1 is LNHDA, CDR2 SQIVND (reference sequence).

This clone has just a few counts. The chain is built from TRBV4-2 and TRBJ2-1; 12 bases line up with TRBD1. This CDR3 region has 15 residues. From germline, CDR1 is LGHNA and CDR2 YNFKEQ. The junction had 7 bases not matched to a gene; V was cut back by 5 bases and J by 8 bases. The CDR3 reads CASSTRDRGPYEQFF. The CDR3 DNA reads TGTGCCAGCAGCACACGGGACAGGGGGCCCTATGAGCAGTTCTTC.

The V call is TRBV14, the J call TRBJ2-1, with D maybe TRBD2 (5 bases). Trimming took off 1 base at V and 5 bases at J, with 9 bases between the two ends. Germline values: CDR1 SGHDN, CDR2 FVKESK. The CDR3 runs to 14 residues. The CDR3 loop reads CASSQGGLDNEQFF. The CDR3 DNA reads TGTGCCAGCAGCCAAGGCGGACTCGACAATGAGCAGTTCTTC.

CDR3 DNA sequence: TGTGCCAGCAGCACTAGCGGGACTGTCTCCTACAATGAGCAGTTCTTC. Residues: CASSTSGTVSYNEQFF. The rearrangement uses TRBV7-3 and TRBJ2-1; TRBD2 agrees at 10 bases. CDR1 is SGHTA and CDR2 is FQGTGA in the germline V gene. CDR3 length equals 16 residues. J was trimmed by 0 bases and V by 5 bases; bases with no gene match: 4.

J is TRBJ2-2 and V is TRBV9; a possible D gene is TRBD2 (5 bases). Trimming removed 0 bases from V and 4 bases from J, with 13 bases in between. CDR3 size: 16 residues. Germline V gene lookup returns CDR1 SGDLS and CDR2 YYNGEE. The CDR3 reads CASSVATGWGTGELFF. The CDR3, as DNA: TGTGCCAGCAGCGTAGCGACGGGATGGGGCACCGGGGAGCTGTTTTTT.

In its sample, this clone was seen once. CDR3 residues: CASRQGPINSGNTIYF. The DNA of the CDR3 is TGTGCCAGTAGACAGGGACCCATCAACTCTGGAAACACCATATATTTT. J is TRBJ1-3 and V is TRBV7-9, with 7 bases matching TRBD1. The germline V gene has CDR1 SEHNR and CDR2 FQNEAQ (reference sequence). CDR3 size: 16 residues. V lost 9 bases and J lost 0; bases outside the gene matches: 11.

This clone was counted between two and nine times. The CDR3 region has the DNA TGTGCCAGCAGCTTAGACGGCGGGACTAACTCCTACGAGCAGTACTTC. This gives the protein CASSLDGGTNSYEQYF. The chain employs TRBV7-2 and TRBJ2-7, with TRBD2 matching over 7 bases. CDR1 and CDR2 (germline): SGHTA, FQGNSA. This CDR3 region has 16 residues. Unmatched junction bases numbered 6, after V lost 1 base and J lost 0 bases. Looking up the rest from reference TRBV7-2 and TRBJ2-7 gives the full variable domain: GAGVSQSPSNKVTEKGKDVELRCDPISGHTALYWYRQSLGQGLEFLIYFQGNSAPDKSGLPSDRFSAERTGGSVSTLTIQRTQQEDSAVYLCASSLDGGTNSYEQYFGPGTRLTVT.

This clone was counted a single time. This rearrangement joins TRBV27 to TRBJ2-1; a weak D match, TRBD2 (7 bases). Germline values: CDR1 MNHEY, CDR2 SMNVEV (reference sequence). The CDR3 spans 14 residues. V was pared by 5 bases and J by 1 base, with 9 bases between. The CDR3 sequence: CASSRGGSYNEQFF. The CDR3 DNA follows: TGTGCCAGCAGTAGGGGGGGATCCTACAATGAGCAGTTCTTC.

The genes are TRBV7-9 and TRBJ2-7; D is possibly TRBD1 (5 bases). This CDR3 region has 14 residues. The V end lost 5 bases, the J end lost 4 bases, and 15 bases lay between the germline ends. Germline values: CDR1 SEHNR, CDR2 FQNEAQ (reference sequence). The CDR3 sequence: CASSPWGREYEQYF. The CDR3 DNA reads as TGTGCCAGCAGCCCCTGGGGCCGCGAGTACGAGCAGTACTTC.

This clone came up a few times. The genes are TRBV20-1 and TRBJ1-1; no clear D gene. CDR1 DFQATT and CDR2 SNEGSKA come from the germline V gene (reference sequence). The CDR3 extends over 11 amino acids. The V gene lost 2 bases and the J gene lost 3 bases, with 4 bases spanning the gap. The chain's CDR3 is CSARLDTEAFF. DNA for the CDR3: TGCAGTGCTAGACTTGACACTGAAGCTTTCTTT.

This clone was found a few times. The chain employs TRBV4-3 and TRBJ1-1; no definite D call. The germline gives CDR1 LGHNA, CDR2 YSLEER. The CDR3 covers 14 residues. The V gene lost 4 bases and the J gene lost 8 bases, with 17 bases spanning the gap. CDR3 coding DNA: TGCGCCAGCAGCCCAGCCGTCACAGCGGGAGAAGCTTTCTTT. This encodes CASSPAVTAGEAFF.

The chain uses TRBV30 and TRBJ2-1; the D is unclear. The CDR3 runs to 14 residues. The V and J ends lost 2 bases and 3 bases respectively, with 11 bases between them. Germline-derived CDR1 and CDR2 are GTSNPN and SVGIG (reference sequence). The CDR3 loop reads CAWSYSVLYNEQFF. DNA of the CDR3: TGTGCCTGGAGTTATTCGGTCCTCTACAATGAGCAGTTCTTC.